These T cell receptor beta chains were read from a single sample in a study of T cell responses to AZD1222 COVID-19 vaccine. Assay used: immunoSEQ multiplex PCR; TCRdb lists only in-frame clones, some missing. Of tens of thousands of clones listed, approximately 78% are singletons. The specimen was peripheral blood, collected on day 0 of AZD1222 vaccination. Every receptor here comes from an adult in good health. The CDR3 runs from the conserved cysteine through the conserved F or W. D genes are given only for firm matches. Clone size is shown for a subset of rows, as once, few, many or a class of expanded clone.

>TRBV6-5|TRBJ2-7|-|TRBD2
TGTGCCAGCAGTTACTCGCGACGGACTAGCGGCTACGAGCAGTACTTC
CASSYSRRTSGYEQYF
>TRBV5-1|TRBJ2-1|-|-
TGCGCCAGCAGCAGGGGGACTTTCTCCTACAATGAGCAGTTCTTC
CASSRGTFSYNEQFF
>TRBV7-2|TRBJ2-1|-|-
TGTGCCAGCACCAAAGACAATGAGCAGTTCTTC
CASTKDNEQFF
>TRBV12-5|TRBJ1-4|-|-
TGTGCTAGTCAGGGTGGCGGTGAAAAACTGTTTTTT
CASQGGGEKLFF
>TRBV18|TRBJ2-2|-|-
TGTGCCAGCTCACCATCCAGGGCGAACACCGGGGAGCTGTTTTTT
CASSPSRANTGELFF
>TRBV5-5|TRBJ2-3|few|-
TGTGCCAGCAGCTTGGTCAACCCCACAGATACGCAGTATTTT
CASSLVNPTDTQYF
>TRBV28|TRBJ2-1|once|-
TGTGCCAGCAGTTTCCTGCGGCCGGGTAACAATGAGCAGTTCTTC
CASSFLRPGNNEQFF
>TRBV12-3/TRBV12-4|TRBJ1-2|-|-
TGTGCCAGCAGCCTAGGGGCCTTGCTAGGCTACACCTTC
CASSLGALLGYTF
>TRBV11-2|TRBJ2-3|-|-
TGTGCCAGCAGCTTGGTGGAGCAGGATACGCAGTATTTT
CASSLVEQDTQYF
>TRBV29-1|TRBJ2-5|-|TRBD1
TGCAGCGTTGGGGACTCACAGGGGGCAGGGGAGACCCAGTACTTC
CSVGDSQGAGETQYF
>TRBV19|TRBJ2-2|-|-
TGTGCCAGTAGTCCCGACAAGGTCGCCGGGGAGCTGTTTTTT
CASSPDKVAGELFF
>TRBV7-9|TRBJ2-6|-|-
TGTGCCAGCAGACCGACAAGCGTACCCCTCTCTGGGGCCAACGTCCTGACTTTC
CASRPTSVPLSGANVLTF
>TRBV3-1/TRBV3-2|TRBJ2-7|-|TRBD2
TGTGCCAGCAGCCAACTAGCGGGCACACACTCCTACGAGCAGTACTTC
CASSQLAGTHSYEQYF
>TRBV18|TRBJ2-7|-|TRBD2
TGTGCCAGCTCACAAGGACTAGCGGGAGCCTACGAGCAGTACTTC
CASSQGLAGAYEQYF
>TRBV4-3|TRBJ2-2|-|-
TGCGCCAGCAGCCAAGATCTTCGGATGGGCCGGGAGCTGTTTTTT
CASSQDLRMGRELFF
>TRBV28|TRBJ1-3|once|-
TGTGCCAGCAGTTCCGCCGCCAGCTCTGGAAACACCATATATTTT
CASSSAASSGNTIYF
>TRBV5-4|TRBJ2-3|-|TRBD1
TGTGCCAGCAGACCCCGACAGGGGACAGATACGCAGTATTTT
CASRPRQGTDTQYF
>TRBV29-1|TRBJ2-5|-|TRBD1
TGCAGCGTGGTGACAGGGGGCGTACGGACCCAGTACTTC
CSVVTGGVRTQYF
>TRBV18|TRBJ1-5|-|-
TGTGCCAGCTCTAGGACAGACAATCAGCCCCAGCATTTT
CASSRTDNQPQHF
>TRBV7-9|TRBJ1-4|-|TRBD1
TGTGCCAGTTACGGGACAGGGATTAATGAAAAACTGTTTTTT
CASYGTGINEKLFF
>TRBV6-1|TRBJ2-7|-|-
TGTGCCAGCAGTGAAGGTGGCGGGAAGCAGTACTTC
CASSEGGGKQYF
>TRBV28|TRBJ1-1|-|TRBD1
TGTGCCAGCAGTTCTCCGGGACAGGGGCGGGGAGGCACTGAAGCTTTCTTT
CASSSPGQGRGGTEAFF
>TRBV18|TRBJ1-2|-|-
TGTGCCAGCTCACCACCAATCCCTATAGCTAACTATGGCTACACCTTC
CASSPPIPIANYGYTF
>TRBV18|TRBJ1-2|-|-
TGTGCCAGCTCACCAGGGGCAGACTATGGCTACACCTTC
CASSPGADYGYTF
>TRBV10-2|TRBJ2-3|-|TRBD2
TGCGCCACTAGCGGGAGTGCAGATACGCAGTATTTT
CATSGSADTQYF
>TRBV19|TRBJ1-1|-|-
TGTGCCAGTAGGCCCCTAAGCGGGAACACTGAAGCTTTCTTT
CASRPLSGNTEAFF
>TRBV20-1|TRBJ2-3|-|-
TGCAGTGCCCCGGGGGTGAATACGCAGTATTTT
CSAPGVNTQYF
>TRBV5-6|TRBJ1-3|-|-
TGTGCCAGCAGCTCGACAGCGTCTGGAAACACCATATATTTT
CASSSTASGNTIYF
>TRBV3-1/TRBV3-2|TRBJ2-1|-|TRBD1
TGTGCCAGCAGCCAAAACACAGGGGACGATGAGCAGTTCTTC
CASSQNTGDDEQFF
>TRBV5-1|TRBJ2-2|-|-
TGCGCCAGCAGCTATCTTGGAGCCGGGGAGCTGTTTTTT
CASSYLGAGELFF
>TRBV24-1|TRBJ2-1|-|-
TGTGCCACCAGTCGTGCTAGCGACTCCTACAATGAGCAGTTCTTC
CATSRASDSYNEQFF
>TRBV5-1|TRBJ2-5|-|-
TGCGCCAGCAGCTTGGGAAGCGGGCTTGTGAAGGAGACCCAGTACTTC
CASSLGSGLVKETQYF
>TRBV29-1|TRBJ1-2|few|-
TGCAGCGTTCAAAGTATTGGGGGTGCTCACTATGGCTACACCTTC
CSVQSIGGAHYGYTF
>TRBV7-8|TRBJ2-2|-|TRBD2
TGTGCCAGCAGCTTTTATCGAGGACTAGCGGGAGACGCCGGGGAGCTGTTTTTT
CASSFYRGLAGDAGELFF
>TRBV19|TRBJ2-3|few|-
TGTGCCAGTAGGACGAGGGCGACTAGCACAGATACGCAGTATTTT
CASRTRATSTDTQYF
>TRBV5-1|TRBJ1-3|once|TRBD1
TGCGCCAGCAGCCCACAGGGGACCCCTGGAAACACCATATATTTT
CASSPQGTPGNTIYF
>TRBV11-2|TRBJ2-3|-|-
TGTGCCAGCAGTTCGTCTCCCAGGGATACGCAGTATTTT
CASSSSPRDTQYF
>TRBV7-9|TRBJ2-2|few|TRBD2
TGTGCCAGCAGCTATAGCGGGTACGCGAACACCGGGGAGCTGTTTTTT
CASSYSGYANTGELFF
>TRBV27|TRBJ1-5|-|-
TGTGCCAGCAGTCCGGCCGGGGATCAGCCCCAGCATTTT
CASSPAGDQPQHF
>TRBV5-1|TRBJ2-7|-|-
TGCGCCAGCAGCCTGCCAGGGGGGGCAAACTACGAGCAGTACTTC
CASSLPGGANYEQYF
>TRBV11-3|TRBJ2-1|-|-
TGTGCCAGCAGCTTAGGGGCAGGTACCGAGGAGCAGTTCTTC
CASSLGAGTEEQFF
>TRBV19|TRBJ2-5|-|-
TGTGCCAGTAGTATTCAGGAGACCCAGTACTTC
CASSIQETQYF
>TRBV6-5|TRBJ2-5|once|-
TGTGCCAGCAGATCCCGAGGGCCTTACCAAGAGACCCAGTACTTC
CASRSRGPYQETQYF
>TRBV5-1|TRBJ2-1|-|TRBD2
TGCGCCAGCAGCTTGGCTGGACTAGGAGAGGGTGAGCAGTTCTTC
CASSLAGLGEGEQFF
>TRBV2|TRBJ1-6|-|-
TGTGCCAGCAGTCAGAGCTCCTATAATTCACCCCTCCACTTT
CASSQSSYNSPLHF
>TRBV27|TRBJ2-4|-|-
TGTGCCAGCAGTTTGGTAGGGGAAAACATTCAGTACTTC
CASSLVGENIQYF
>TRBV28|TRBJ2-1|few|TRBD1
TGTGCCAGCACACATTCGGGACAGGTGAACTCCTACAATGAGCAGTTCTTC
CASTHSGQVNSYNEQFF
>TRBV6-5|TRBJ2-7|-|TRBD2
TGTGCCAGCCGGACTAGCGGCACCTACGAGCAGTACTTC
CASRTSGTYEQYF
>TRBV18|TRBJ2-3|-|-
TGTGCCAGCTCTCCCGAGCAAAATACGCAGTATTTT
CASSPEQNTQYF
>TRBV15|TRBJ2-1|-|TRBD2
TGTGCCACCAGCAGCGGGACTAGCTCATACAATGAGCAGTTCTTC
CATSSGTSSYNEQFF
>TRBV7-2|TRBJ2-5|-|-
TGTGCCAGCAGCGTAGAGGGACATTACCAAGAGACCCAGTACTTC
CASSVEGHYQETQYF
>TRBV10-3|TRBJ1-4|-|-
TGTGCCACCAGATCAGTTGCAACTAATGAAAAACTGTTTTTT
CATRSVATNEKLFF
>TRBV5-5|TRBJ1-1|-|-
TGTGCCAGCAGCCGTAACACTGAAGCTTTCTTT
CASSRNTEAFF
>TRBV24-1|TRBJ2-5|-|TRBD2
TGTGCCACCAGTGATCCACTAGCGGGAATTCGGGAGACCCAGTACTTC
CATSDPLAGIRETQYF
>TRBV7-9|TRBJ2-7|-|TRBD1
TGTGCCAGCAGTGGGACAGGGGTCTCCTACGAGCAGTACTTC
CASSGTGVSYEQYF
>TRBV7-8|TRBJ1-5|few|TRBD1
TGTGCCAGCAGCCCCGAAAGGACAGGATATCAGCCCCAGCATTTT
CASSPERTGYQPQHF
>TRBV12-3/TRBV12-4|TRBJ2-1|few|TRBD2
TGTGCCAGCAGACAAACTAGCGGGGGTGAGCAGTTCTTC
CASRQTSGGEQFF